The next 13 T cell receptor beta chains were all read from a single sample in a study of Graves' ophthalmopathy and Graves' hyperthyroidism. Amplification of the TCR beta CDR3 regions used RNA transcripts (as template). An initial RT-PCR round employing HTBI primers preceded a second-round multiplex PCR. In TCRdb, the multiplex PCR reads were re-called with MiXCR into one record per CDR3 protein. The sample consists of a few hundred thousand distinct CDR3 sequences, approximately 35% of them appearing once. Sequencing input: peripheral blood or thyroid tissue (not recorded which). These receptors were obtained from an adult man with Graves' hyperthyroidism.

This chain uses TRBV29-1 with TRBJ1-1; D might be TRBD1 (5 bases). The CDR3 sequence is 13 residues long. Trimming took off 5 bases at V and 1 base at J, with 11 bases between the two ends. Germline V gives CDR1 SQVTM, CDR2 ANQGSEA. The chain's CDR3 is CSVNIQANTEAFF. The DNA for the CDR3 is TGCAGCGTTAATATACAGGCGAACACTGAAGCTTTCTTT. Full variable domain (remainder filled in from reference TRBV29-1 and TRBJ1-1): SAVISQKPSRDICQRGTSLTIQCQVDSQVTMMFWYRQQPGQSLTLIATANQGSEATYESGFVIDKFPISRPNLTFSTLTVSNMSPEDSSIYLCSVNIQANTEAFFGQGTRLTVV.

This clonotype was counted between two and nine times. The chain uses TRBV3-1 and TRBJ2-7, with TRBD2 as a possible D gene (5 bases). This CDR3 comprises 16 residues. CDR1 LGHDT and CDR2 YNNKEL come from the germline V gene (reference sequence). Trimming left V 4 bases short and J 5 bases short, with 21 bases between. The CDR3 DNA reads as TGTGCCAGCAGCCCCTACCGGGATTCATGGGCCAACGAGCAGTACTTC. It is translated as CASSPYRDSWANEQYF.

This clonotype showed up many times. This rearrangement joins TRBV29-1 to TRBJ2-7; possible D gene TRBD1, 9 bases. The CDR3 runs to 15 residues. Germline assignment: CDR1 SQVTM and CDR2 ANQGSEA. The V and J ends lost 1 base and 6 bases respectively, with 19 bases between them. The CDR3 nucleotides are TGCAGCGTTGAAGGTAGCGGGACAGGGCTAGGCGAGCAGTACTTC. Its translation: CSVEGSGTGLGEQYF.

This clonotype occurred many times. The V and J genes are TRBV4-2 and TRBJ2-7; TRBD2 is a possible D gene (7 bases). Between the trimmed V and J ends, which lost 1 base and 4 bases, there was a span of 20 bases. The CDR3 length is 17 residues. Germline V lookup: CDR1 LGHNA, CDR2 YNFKEQ. The CDR3 nucleotides are TGTGCCAGCAGCCAAGCTACAGGGACTACCGGTGCTTACGAGCAGTACTTC. Its translation: CASSQATGTTGAYEQYF.

V and J are TRBV20-1 and TRBJ2-2; 9 bases are a match to TRBD2. The CDR3 extends over 14 amino acids. CDR1 is DFQATT, CDR2 SNEGSKA, per germline (reference sequence). V lost 5 bases, J lost 2 bases, and 3 bases stayed unmatched. As DNA, the CDR3 is TGCAGTGCTGCTAGCGGGATTAACACCGGGGAGCTGTTTTTT. Amino acids: CSAASGINTGELFF.

The sample holds a few counts of this clonotype. V gene TRBV7-8 combines with J gene TRBJ2-5; tentatively, D is TRBD2 (6 bases). This CDR3 contains 14 residues. CDR1 and CDR2 (germline): SGHVS, FQNEAQ. The V and J ends lost 4 bases and 9 bases respectively, with 18 bases between them. Here the CDR3 DNA reads TGTGCCAGCAGCTCCCGAGACGTAGGAGGGTCCCAGTACTTC. Its protein product is CASSSRDVGGSQYF.

The chain employs TRBV7-8 and TRBJ2-3; 12 bases fit TRBD2. Germline assignment: CDR1 SGHVS and CDR2 FQNEAQ. This CDR3 comprises 16 residues. With V trimmed by 0 bases and J by 6 bases, 4 bases remained unmatched. Written as DNA, the CDR3 is TGTGCCAGCAGCTTAGCGCTAGCGGGGGGGCCGGATACGCAGTATTTT. Residues: CASSLALAGGPDTQYF.

V is TRBV20-1 and J is TRBJ2-1, with 12 nucleotides matching TRBD2. The germline gives CDR1 DFQATT, CDR2 SNEGSKA (reference sequence). The length of the CDR3 is 16 residues. Unmatched junction bases numbered 9, after V lost 0 bases and J lost 9 bases. The DNA for the CDR3 is TGCAGTGCTAGAGATCCGGGACTAGCGGGTTGGGGTGAGCAGTTCTTC. It translates to CSARDPGLAGWGEQFF.

For this clonotype: An end of the junction differs from the germline gene, which may be a read error. This sequence joins TRBV20-1 and TRBJ1-3, with no clear D. The germline V gene encodes CDR1 DFQATT and CDR2 SNEGSKA (reference sequence). This CDR3 comprises 15 residues. DNA for the CDR3: TGCAGTGCTAGAGATGATTCCGGGTCTGGAAGCACCATATATTTT. Translating gives CSARDDSGSGSTIYF.

About this clonotype: This may come from a read error, since a much larger clone is one base off. V is TRBV15 and J is TRBJ1-5; no clear D gene. CDR3 length: 13 residues. Trimming took off 0 bases at V and 7 bases at J, with 7 bases between the two ends. From germline, CDR1 is LNHNV and CDR2 YYDKDF (reference sequence). CDR3 nucleotide sequence: TGTGCCACCAGCAGAGATGTGGACCAGCCCCAGCATTTT. Its translation: CATSRDVDQPQHF.

This clonotype has ten or more counts. The chain recombines TRBV25-1 with TRBJ1-1, with a tentative D call TRBD1 (5 bases). Germline V gives CDR1 MGHDK, CDR2 SYGVNS. V was clipped by 0 bases and J by 7 bases, with 21 bases between them. The CDR3 length is 17 residues. The CDR3 DNA reads TGTGCCAGCAGTGAATATGCGGTCGGGGGGTTGGGAATTGAAGCTTTCTTT. Translating gives CASSEYAVGGLGIEAFF. Combining the CDR3 with reference TRBV25-1 and TRBJ1-1 gives the whole variable domain EADIYQTPRYLVIGTGKKITLECSQTMGHDKMYWYQQDPGMELHLIHYSYGVNSTEKGDLSSESTVSRIRTEHFPLTLESARPSHTSQYLCASSEYAVGGLGIEAFFGQGTRLTVV.

In this sample, this clonotype turned up many times. The chain links TRBV19 to TRBJ1-5; 9 positions agree with TRBD1. V was pared by 6 bases and J by 6 bases, with 9 bases of the junction left unmatched. Per germline, CDR1 LNHDA and CDR2 SQIVND (reference sequence). The CDR3 is 15 residues long. The CDR3 sequence is CASRAGGQGSQPQHF. CDR3 sequence (DNA): TGTGCCAGTAGGGCGGGTGGACAGGGGTCTCAGCCCCAGCATTTT.

Many counts were recorded for this clonotype. The J gene is TRBJ1-5, the V gene TRBV10-2; D unclear. Trimming removed 8 bases from V and 10 bases from J, with 15 bases in between. The CDR3 is made up of 12 amino acids. Germline lookup yields CDR1 WSHSY and CDR2 SAAADI. The DNA for the CDR3 is TGCGCCAGCTCGGGCCACATTGTCCCCCAGCATTTT. Translation: CASSGHIVPQHF.